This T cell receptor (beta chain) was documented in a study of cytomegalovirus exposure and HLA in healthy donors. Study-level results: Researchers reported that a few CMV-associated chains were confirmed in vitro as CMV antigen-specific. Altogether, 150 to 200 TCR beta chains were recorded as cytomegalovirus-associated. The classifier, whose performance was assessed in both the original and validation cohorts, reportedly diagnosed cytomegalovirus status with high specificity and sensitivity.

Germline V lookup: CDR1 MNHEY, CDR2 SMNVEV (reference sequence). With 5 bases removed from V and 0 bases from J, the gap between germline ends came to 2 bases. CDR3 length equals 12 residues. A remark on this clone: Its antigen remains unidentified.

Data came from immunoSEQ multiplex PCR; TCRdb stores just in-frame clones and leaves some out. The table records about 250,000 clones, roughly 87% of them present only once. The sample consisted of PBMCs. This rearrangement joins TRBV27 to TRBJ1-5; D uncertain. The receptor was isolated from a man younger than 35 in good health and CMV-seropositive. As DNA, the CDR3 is TGTGCCAGCAGTCCTAGCAATCAGCCCCAGCATTTT. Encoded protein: CASSPSNQPQHF.